This T cell receptor beta chain was sequenced during a study of T cell changes during pregnancy in multiple sclerosis. Repertoires were generated with immunoSEQ multiplex PCR, while TCRdb's copy carries only in-frame clones and drops some. The sample holds some 130,000 clones, 90% to 98% seen once. V lost 6 bases to trimming and J lost 2 bases, with 11 bases between them. This CDR3 spans 13 amino acids. Germline V lookup: CDR1 SGHKS, CDR2 YYEKEE (reference sequence). The chain joins TRBV5-5 to TRBJ2-5, with D unresolved. This material consisted of peripheral blood, taken after pregnancy. The receptor was derived from a female donor with multiple sclerosis, enrolled in a pregnancy study. In DNA, the CDR3 is TGTGCCAGCACCTCCGGGTCTCAAGAGACCCAGTACTTC. Protein sequence: CASTSGSQETQYF. The complete variable domain, with remaining parts taken from reference TRBV5-5 and TRBJ2-5, reads DAGVTQSPTHLIKTRGQQVTLRCSPISGHKSVSWYQQVLGQGPQFIFQYYEKEERGRGNFPDRFSARQFPNYSSELNVNALLLGDSALYLCASTSGSQETQYFGPGTRLLVL.